Here is one TCR beta chain with its context. This table comes from immunoSEQ multiplex PCR, and its TCRdb copy is limited to in-frame clones, with some not included. Among about 160,000 clones, roughly 86% were seen once, and the ten largest hold less than 5%. These data originate in a study of blood T cell repertoires in COVID-19. The overall study: From T cells, B-cell-depleted T cells, or PBMCs came the material, which was cDNA or gDNA.

The source of this sequence is a woman aged 60-75 years who had recovered from COVID-19. The sequencing sample was made of peripheral blood.

This CDR3 is CASRTPSTGRQPQHF. CDR3 DNA sequence: TGTGCCAGCAGGACCCCATCGACAGGGCGGCAGCCCCAGCATTTT. The chain combines TRBV28 with TRBJ1-5; 7 bases fit TRBD1. V shed 6 bases, J shed 7 bases, and the junction held 12 bases outside the gene matches. Germline V gives CDR1 MDHEN, CDR2 SYDVKM. CDR3 length equals 15 residues. The full variable domain, completed using reference TRBV28 and TRBJ1-5, is DVKVTQSSRYLVKRTGEKVFLECVQDMDHENMFWYRQDPGLGLRLIYFSYDVKMKEKGDIPEGYSVSREKKERFSLILESASTNQTSMYLCASRTPSTGRQPQHFGDGTRLSIL.